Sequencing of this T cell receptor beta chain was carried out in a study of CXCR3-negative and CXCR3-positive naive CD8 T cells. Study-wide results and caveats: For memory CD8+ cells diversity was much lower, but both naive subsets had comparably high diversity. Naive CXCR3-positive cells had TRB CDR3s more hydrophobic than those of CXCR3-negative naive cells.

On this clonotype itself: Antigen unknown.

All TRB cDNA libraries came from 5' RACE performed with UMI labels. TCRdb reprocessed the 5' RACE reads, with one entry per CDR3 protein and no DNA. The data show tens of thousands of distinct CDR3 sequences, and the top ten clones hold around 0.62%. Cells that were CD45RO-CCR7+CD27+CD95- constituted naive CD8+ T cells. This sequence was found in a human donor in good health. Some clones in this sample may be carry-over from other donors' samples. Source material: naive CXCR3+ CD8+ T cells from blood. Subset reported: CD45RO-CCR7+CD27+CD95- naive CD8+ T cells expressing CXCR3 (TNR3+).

CDR3 in amino acids: CASSDPRDKGQETQYF. The chain has TRBV28 and TRBJ2-5; there is no DNA to check the TCRdb D call of TRBD1. In germline, CDR1 is MDHEN, CDR2 SYDVKM. The CDR3 extends over 16 amino acids.